A selection of T cell receptor beta chains follows, all from one sample in a study of tumor-infiltrating lymphocytes in primary liver carcinoma. TCRdb itself ran the multiplex PCR reads through MiXCR, one entry per CDR3 protein. Counted here are fewer than 400,000 distinct CDR3 sequences, about three fifths occurring once; the ten biggest clones make up over 15%. The sequencing sample was made of peripheral blood. These receptors all stem from a woman aged 30 to 39 with primary liver carcinoma and hepatitis B virus infection. CDR3s include the opening cysteine and the closing phenylalanine or tryptophan. A D gene is named only where the DNA matches it firmly. Size is omitted from some rows. Given values are once, few, many or a class for expanded clones.

V gene	D gene	clone size	J gene	CDR3 length	CDR3 protein	CDR3 DNA
TRBV5-6	NA	NA	TRBJ2-1	17	CASSLAIGGWGYNEQFF	TGTGCCAGCAGCTTGGCGATCGGAGGGTGGGGGTACAATGAGCAGTTCTTC
TRBV4-2	NA	NA	TRBJ1-6	14	CAGSQEGNNSPLHF	TGTGCCGGCAGCCAAGAGGGAAATAATTCACCCCTCCACTTT
TRBV11-2	NA	NA	TRBJ2-7	14	CASRFAQPMKEQYF	TGTGCCAGCAGATTCGCCCAGCCGATGAAAGAGCAGTACTTC
TRBV11-2	TRBD2	many	TRBJ2-1	14	CASSSGTSADQQFF	TGTGCCAGCAGCTCCGGGACTAGCGCGGATCAGCAGTTCTTC
TRBV6-2/TRBV6-3	TRBD2	few	TRBJ2-1	14	CASTPGGLRNEQFF	TGTGCCAGTACCCCGGGGGGGTTACGCAATGAGCAGTTCTTC
TRBV5-1	TRBD2	NA	TRBJ2-3	13	CASGLAGTDTQYF	TGCGCCAGCGGTCTAGCGGGTACAGATACGCAGTATTTT
TRBV12-3/TRBV12-4	NA	NA	TRBJ1-4	14	CASRNTNRDEKLFF	TGTGCCAGCAGGAACACAAACAGGGATGAAAAACTGTTTTTT
TRBV5-6	NA	NA	TRBJ2-6	16	CASSLLAQAGANVLTF	TGTGCCAGCAGCTTGCTGGCTCAAGCTGGGGCCAACGTCCTGACTTTC
TRBV6-1	TRBD2	NA	TRBJ2-7	15	CTSSEIASGVYEQYF	TGTACCAGCAGTGAAATCGCTAGCGGCGTCTACGAGCAGTACTTC
TRBV12-3/TRBV12-4	NA	NA	TRBJ2-7	16	CASSPTGGTYSYEQYF	TGTGCCAGCAGCCCTACTGGCGGGACCTACTCCTACGAGCAGTACTTC
TRBV6-2/TRBV6-3	TRBD2	NA	TRBJ2-2	14	CASRLAGYTGELFF	TGTGCCAGCAGATTAGCGGGATACACCGGGGAGCTGTTTTTT
TRBV29-1	NA	NA	TRBJ1-1	12	CSVWQHHTEAFF	TGCAGCGTTTGGCAACACCACACTGAAGCTTTCTTT
TRBV11-2	NA	NA	TRBJ2-1	15	CASSFIGSGFNEQFF	TGTGCCAGCAGCTTTATTGGATCTGGTTTCAATGAGCAGTTCTTC
TRBV19	NA	NA	TRBJ2-7	15	CASSIGAGLAYEQYF	TGTGCCAGTAGTATAGGGGCAGGACTGGCCTACGAGCAGTACTTC
TRBV12-3/TRBV12-4	NA	few	TRBJ2-3	14	CAISTAHREDTQYF	TGTGCCATCAGTACAGCACACCGAGAAGATACGCAGTATTTT
TRBV5-5	NA	NA	TRBJ1-1	13	CASSRQRNTEAFF	TGTGCCAGCAGCAGACAGCGTAACACTGAAGCTTTCTTT
TRBV5-6	TRBD1	few	TRBJ2-7	14	CASSLQGSPYEQYF	TGTGCCAGCAGCTTACAGGGGAGCCCCTACGAGCAGTACTTC
TRBV11-1	NA	once	TRBJ2-1	16	CTSSDQADGTSNERFF	TGTACCTCATCAGACCAGGCGGATGGAACCTCTAATGAGCGGTTCTTC
TRBV11-2	NA	once	TRBJ1-5	14	CASNQRPGVQPQHF	TGTGCCAGCAACCAGAGGCCAGGGGTTCAGCCCCAGCATTTT
TRBV6-1	NA	NA	TRBJ2-2	19	CASRESLPGGAANTVELFF	TGTGCCAGTCGTGAATCCCTTCCCGGGGGCGCCGCGAACACCGTGGAGCTGTTTTTT
TRBV6-5	TRBD2	NA	TRBJ2-5	16	CASSYWTSGDQETQYF	TGTGCCAGCAGTTATTGGACTAGCGGAGACCAAGAGACCCAGTACTTC
TRBV11-2	TRBD2	NA	TRBJ2-1	18	CVSSPRTSGRLGYNEQFF	TGTGTCAGCAGCCCACGGACTAGCGGGAGGCTGGGCTACAATGAGCAGTTCTTC
TRBV5-6	NA	NA	TRBJ1-4	15	CASRTGTSPLEKLFF	TGTGCCAGCAGAACCGGGACGAGCCCCCTAGAAAAACTGTTTTTT
TRBV11-2	NA	NA	TRBJ2-7	15	CASSLILVGGSERYF	TGTGCCAGCAGCTTAATTCTGGTAGGGGGTTCCGAGCGGTACTTC
TRBV4-3	TRBD2	many	TRBJ2-2	14	CASSRTSFVGELFF	TGCGCCAGCAGCCGGACTAGCTTCGTCGGGGAGCTGTTTTTT
TRBV5-6	NA	NA	TRBJ2-7	15	CASSFLDDASYEQYF	TGTGCCAGCAGCTTTCTCGATGACGCCTCCTACGAGCAGTACTTC
TRBV29-1	NA	NA	TRBJ2-7	13	CSIDDGTSYEQYF	TGCAGCATTGACGACGGGACATCCTACGAGCAGTACTTC
TRBV12-3/TRBV12-4	NA	NA	TRBJ2-2	14	CACSLQGSTGELFF	TGTGCCTGCAGTTTACAGGGATCCACCGGGGAGCTGTTTTTT
TRBV10-3	NA	NA	TRBJ2-3	15	CAISEARNINQPQYF	TGTGCCATCAGTGAGGCCAGAAATATCAATCAGCCCCAGTATTTT
TRBV11-1	NA	once	TRBJ2-5	13	CASSLRCGETQYF	TGTGCCAGCAGCTTAAGGTGCGGAGAGACCCAGTACTTC
TRBV4-3	NA	few	TRBJ1-2	17	CASSQDSIGMGTKGYTF	TGCGCCAGCAGCCAAGATAGTATAGGGATGGGCACAAAGGGCTACACCTTC
TRBV29-1	TRBD2	many	TRBJ2-7	12	CSVEGTSGSLYF	TGCAGCGTAGAGGGGACTAGCGGGAGTTTGTACTTC
TRBV7-9	NA	few	TRBJ2-5	14	CASHPGRSVGAQYF	TGTGCCAGCCACCCGGGGAGGTCCGTCGGGGCCCAGTACTTC
TRBV12-3/TRBV12-4	NA	NA	TRBJ2-2	13	CASSLVNTVELFF	TGTGCCAGCAGTTTAGTCAACACCGTGGAGCTGTTTTTT
TRBV6-1	NA	once	TRBJ1-5	16	CASSVLGSVPSQPQHF	TGTGCCAGCAGTGTACTGGGGAGCGTCCCCAGTCAGCCTCAGCATTTT
TRBV11-3	NA	once	TRBJ2-7	17	CASSLIVNPSGSYEQCF	TGTGCCAGCAGCCTAATCGTCAACCCGTCGGGCTCCTACGAGCAATGCTTC
TRBV9	NA	NA	TRBJ1-3	18	CASSVAADDRFSGNTIYF	TGTGCCAGCAGCGTAGCGGCAGACGACCGATTCTCTGGAAACACCATATATTTT
TRBV6-1	NA	NA	TRBJ2-1	15	CASSVEGSSYNEQFF	TGTGCCAGCAGTGTAGAGGGATCATCCTACAATGAGCAGTTCTTC
TRBV6-2/TRBV6-3	NA	many	TRBJ2-7	15	CASSSGAGGYYEQYF	TGTGCCAGCAGTTCAGGGGCAGGCGGATACTACGAGCAGTACTTC
TRBV5-4	TRBD2	NA	TRBJ2-3	16	CASSLRTSASTDMQYF	TGTGCCAGCAGCCTCCGGACTAGTGCTAGCACAGATATGCAGTATTTT
TRBV11-2	NA	many	TRBJ2-5	14	CASSDGRSLGTQYF	TGTGCCAGCAGCGACGGGCGGTCCTTGGGGACCCAGTACTTC
TRBV4-2	NA	few	TRBJ2-3	17	CASSQENKPRSTDTQYF	TGTGCCAGCAGCCAAGAGAATAAGCCCCGAAGCACAGATACGCAGTATTTT
TRBV7-8	NA	NA	TRBJ2-7	15	CASSATSSSSYEQYF	TGTGCCAGCAGCGCAACCTCCAGTTCCTCCTACGAGCAGTACTTC
TRBV7-9	NA	once	TRBJ1-2	14	CASSLKGSGYGYTF	TGTGCCAGCAGCTTAAAGGGATCGGGCTATGGATACACCTTC
TRBV4-2	TRBD2	NA	TRBJ2-3	17	CTSRLGLAGASTDTQYF	TGTACCAGCCGTTTGGGACTAGCGGGCGCTAGCACAGATACGCAGTATTTT
TRBV20-1	TRBD2	NA	TRBJ2-1	14	CSAGGPGTSVGQFF	TGCAGTGCTGGAGGTCCCGGGACTAGCGTGGGGCAGTTCTTC
TRBV11-2	NA	many	TRBJ1-1	15	CASSFTARVITEAFF	TGTGCCAGCAGCTTTACCGCCCGTGTGATAACTGAAGCTTTCTTT
TRBV28	TRBD1	NA	TRBJ1-1	16	CASSPRTGPLHTEAFF	TGTGCCAGCAGTCCAAGGACAGGGCCTTTGCACACTGAAGCTTTCTTT
TRBV12-3/TRBV12-4	NA	NA	TRBJ1-5	15	CASSSSQARGRPQHF	TGTGCCAGCAGTTCGAGCCAGGCTAGGGGTCGGCCCCAGCATTTT
TRBV28	TRBD2	few	TRBJ2-3	16	CASPPSLAGRTDTQYF	TGTGCCAGCCCGCCATCCTTAGCGGGGCGCACAGATACGCAGTATTTT
TRBV14	NA	NA	TRBJ2-1	13	CASSQDFVPEQFF	TGTGCCAGCAGCCAAGATTTTGTCCCTGAGCAGTTCTTC